These T cell receptor beta chains were read from a single sample in a study of OX40 agonist ivuxolimab in advanced cancers. Profiled with immunoSEQ multiplex PCR; TCRdb holds only in-frame clones, not every one. The sample records approximately 59,000 clones, 75% to 90% being singletons. The sequenced sample was CD4+ or CD8+ T cells sorted from blood, obtained in a trial of the OX40 agonist ivuxolimab. Receptor source: an adult with an advanced solid tumor such as melanoma, head and neck, liver or kidney cancer. Each CDR3 is given with its conserved first and last residue. Each record gives: V gene, D gene, clone size, J gene, CDR3 DNA, CDR3 protein. A D gene is named only where the DNA matches it firmly. The size entry is marked missing in some rows and otherwise reads once, few, many or a size class.

V gene: TRBV10-3; D gene: -; clone size: -; J gene: TRBJ2-1; CDR3 DNA: TGTGCCACTGGGGAATCGCAGTTCTTC; CDR3 protein: CATGESQFF
V gene: TRBV9; D gene: -; clone size: -; J gene: TRBJ2-2; CDR3 DNA: TGTGCCAGCAGCGTAGACATGCGGGCGCTAGGGGAGCTGTTTTTT; CDR3 protein: CASSVDMRALGELFF
V gene: TRBV7-2; D gene: TRBD1; clone size: once; J gene: TRBJ1-5; CDR3 DNA: TGTGCCAGCAGCTCGGGACAGGGGGCGAACGGCAATCAGCCCCAGCATTTT; CDR3 protein: CASSSGQGANGNQPQHF
V gene: TRBV30; D gene: -; clone size: -; J gene: TRBJ2-7; CDR3 DNA: TGTGCCTGGATGGCGTCACTTCTCCACGAGCAGTACTTC; CDR3 protein: CAWMASLLHEQYF
V gene: TRBV19; D gene: TRBD2; clone size: -; J gene: TRBJ2-3; CDR3 DNA: TGTGCCAGTAGTATTGCGGTTTATGCTAGCGGGACTGGAGATACGCAGTATTTT; CDR3 protein: CASSIAVYASGTGDTQYF
V gene: TRBV28; D gene: -; clone size: -; J gene: TRBJ2-4; CDR3 DNA: TGTGCCAGCATCGGGGGTGGGGCAGGGGGCTTGGTACGGGAGGACAAAAACATTCAGTACTTC; CDR3 protein: CASIGGGAGGLVREDKNIQYF
V gene: TRBV28; D gene: -; clone size: few; J gene: TRBJ1-2; CDR3 DNA: TGTGCCAGCACAATCGGACAGTTGTATGGCTACACCTTC; CDR3 protein: CASTIGQLYGYTF
V gene: TRBV6-5; D gene: -; clone size: once; J gene: TRBJ2-1; CDR3 DNA: TGTGCCAGCAAGATTTTGGGGATCTCCTACAATGAGCAGTTCTTC; CDR3 protein: CASKILGISYNEQFF
V gene: TRBV9; D gene: TRBD1; clone size: -; J gene: TRBJ2-5; CDR3 DNA: TGTGCCAGCAGCGTTGGACAGGGTACAGAGACCCAGTACTTC; CDR3 protein: CASSVGQGTETQYF
V gene: TRBV10-3; D gene: -; clone size: -; J gene: TRBJ1-3; CDR3 DNA: TGTGCCATCCGCCGGGACATTTCTGGAAACACCATATATTTT; CDR3 protein: CAIRRDISGNTIYF
V gene: TRBV23-1; D gene: -; clone size: -; J gene: TRBJ2-1; CDR3 DNA: TGCGCCAGCAGCCCCAGGACAAGTCTTAGCTCCTACAATGAGCAGTTCTTC; CDR3 protein: CASSPRTSLSSYNEQFF
V gene: TRBV6-5; D gene: -; clone size: -; J gene: TRBJ2-7; CDR3 DNA: TGTGCCAGCAGTAAGGGATTCTACGAGCAGTACTTC; CDR3 protein: CASSKGFYEQYF
V gene: TRBV19; D gene: TRBD2; clone size: -; J gene: TRBJ2-1; CDR3 DNA: TGTGCCAGTAGGGGGCTAGGGGAGGGTGAGCAGTTCTTC; CDR3 protein: CASRGLGEGEQFF
V gene: TRBV9; D gene: TRBD2; clone size: once; J gene: TRBJ2-1; CDR3 DNA: TGTGCCAGCAGCGTAGGGACTAGCGGTTACAATGAGCAGTTCTTC; CDR3 protein: CASSVGTSGYNEQFF
V gene: TRBV9; D gene: -; clone size: -; J gene: TRBJ1-6; CDR3 DNA: TGTGCCAGCAGCGTAGCTGGTTCACCCCTCCACTTT; CDR3 protein: CASSVAGSPLHF
V gene: TRBV10-2; D gene: TRBD1; clone size: -; J gene: TRBJ2-2; CDR3 DNA: TGCGCCAGCAGGACGGGACAGGCTAACACCGGGGAGCTGTTTTTT; CDR3 protein: CASRTGQANTGELFF
V gene: TRBV6-6; D gene: -; clone size: -; J gene: TRBJ2-7; CDR3 DNA: TGTGCCAGCAGTAGGCAGGTTTACTACGAGCAGTACTTC; CDR3 protein: CASSRQVYYEQYF
V gene: TRBV18; D gene: TRBD1; clone size: -; J gene: TRBJ1-5; CDR3 DNA: TGTGCCAGCTCACGGGGACAGGAGAATCAGCCCCAGCATTTT; CDR3 protein: CASSRGQENQPQHF
V gene: TRBV2; D gene: -; clone size: -; J gene: TRBJ2-3; CDR3 DNA: TGTGCCAGTACCTGGGGGCAGGGGAGCACAGATACGCAGTATTTT; CDR3 protein: CASTWGQGSTDTQYF
V gene: TRBV27; D gene: -; clone size: -; J gene: TRBJ2-2; CDR3 DNA: TGTGCCAGCAGTAACCGGGCGTCCGGGGAGCTGTTTTTT; CDR3 protein: CASSNRASGELFF
V gene: TRBV11-3; D gene: -; clone size: -; J gene: TRBJ2-1; CDR3 DNA: TGTGCCAGCAGCTTCGGCAGCTCCTACAATGAGCAGTTCTTC; CDR3 protein: CASSFGSSYNEQFF
V gene: TRBV11-3; D gene: -; clone size: once; J gene: TRBJ2-2; CDR3 DNA: TGTGCCAGCAGCTTCGGAAGCGGGTGGGACGGGGAGCTGTTTTTT; CDR3 protein: CASSFGSGWDGELFF
V gene: TRBV11-2; D gene: TRBD2; clone size: once; J gene: TRBJ2-1; CDR3 DNA: TGTGCCAGCAGCTTAGATGGCGGGAGGGCCGGGGAGCAGTTCTTC; CDR3 protein: CASSLDGGRAGEQFF
V gene: TRBV2; D gene: -; clone size: -; J gene: TRBJ2-6; CDR3 DNA: TGTGCCAGCAGTTATACAGGATACAACTCTGGGGCCAACGTCCTGACTTTC; CDR3 protein: CASSYTGYNSGANVLTF
V gene: TRBV5-5; D gene: TRBD2; clone size: -; J gene: TRBJ2-7; CDR3 DNA: TGTGCCAGCAGCTTGGCGGGAGGGCGGTACGAGCAGTACTTC; CDR3 protein: CASSLAGGRYEQYF
V gene: TRBV11-2; D gene: -; clone size: medium-sized; J gene: TRBJ2-7; CDR3 DNA: TGTGCCAGCAGCCCCCTCTCCGAGCAGTACTTC; CDR3 protein: CASSPLSEQYF
V gene: TRBV6-5; D gene: -; clone size: -; J gene: TRBJ2-1; CDR3 DNA: TGTGCCAGCAGAAATGTTGAGGGGAATGAGCAGTTCTTC; CDR3 protein: CASRNVEGNEQFF
V gene: TRBV29-1; D gene: -; clone size: -; J gene: TRBJ1-1; CDR3 DNA: TGCAGCGTTGAGACTCCCCGGGGGGGTTCGACTGAAGCTTTCTTT; CDR3 protein: CSVETPRGGSTEAFF
V gene: TRBV19; D gene: -; clone size: -; J gene: TRBJ2-5; CDR3 DNA: TGTGCCAGTAAAGTAGGGGAGACCCAGTACTTC; CDR3 protein: CASKVGETQYF
V gene: TRBV5-5; D gene: -; clone size: once; J gene: TRBJ2-7; CDR3 DNA: TGTGCCAGCAGCTTGGCCGTAGGACAGCCCTACGAGCAGTACTTC; CDR3 protein: CASSLAVGQPYEQYF
V gene: TRBV4-3; D gene: -; clone size: -; J gene: TRBJ1-5; CDR3 DNA: TGCGCCAGCAGCCAAGATCCCCCAGGGGAGGGTCAGCCCCAGCATTTT; CDR3 protein: CASSQDPPGEGQPQHF
V gene: TRBV30; D gene: TRBD1; clone size: -; J gene: TRBJ2-5; CDR3 DNA: TGTGCCTGGGGTCGCACGACAGGGCCCCTAGAGACCCAGTACTTC; CDR3 protein: CAWGRTTGPLETQYF
V gene: TRBV15; D gene: -; clone size: -; J gene: TRBJ1-4; CDR3 DNA: TGTGCCACCAGCAGAGCTGTTTTGACAGGTAGGAGAGAAAAACTGTTTTTT; CDR3 protein: CATSRAVLTGRREKLFF
V gene: TRBV28; D gene: -; clone size: -; J gene: TRBJ1-1; CDR3 DNA: TGTGCCAGCCTTGAAATGAACACTGAAGCTTTCTTT; CDR3 protein: CASLEMNTEAFF
V gene: TRBV7-2; D gene: TRBD2; clone size: -; J gene: TRBJ2-5; CDR3 DNA: TGTGCCAGCAGCTTAGCTAGCGGGAGAAGAGGAGAGACCCAGTACTTC; CDR3 protein: CASSLASGRRGETQYF
V gene: TRBV19; D gene: TRBD2; clone size: -; J gene: TRBJ2-3; CDR3 DNA: TGTGCCAGTAGTGGTCTAGCGGGAGGGACAGATACGCAGTATTTT; CDR3 protein: CASSGLAGGTDTQYF
V gene: TRBV7-2; D gene: -; clone size: -; J gene: TRBJ1-5; CDR3 DNA: TGTGCCAGCAGCTTAGGAACGAGGAGTCAGCCCCAGCATTTT; CDR3 protein: CASSLGTRSQPQHF
V gene: TRBV10-3; D gene: -; clone size: -; J gene: TRBJ2-1; CDR3 DNA: TGTGCCATCACCAACAAACCGGGGAGCTCCTACAATGAGCAGTTCTTC; CDR3 protein: CAITNKPGSSYNEQFF
V gene: TRBV9; D gene: -; clone size: -; J gene: TRBJ2-7; CDR3 DNA: TGTGCCAGCAGCCCCCGGTTTGAGCCCTACGAGCAGTACTTC; CDR3 protein: CASSPRFEPYEQYF
V gene: TRBV11-2; D gene: TRBD2; clone size: -; J gene: TRBJ2-5; CDR3 DNA: TGTGCCAGCAGCCGGGGACTAGCGGGAGGGGGAGAGACCCAGTACTTC; CDR3 protein: CASSRGLAGGGETQYF
V gene: TRBV7-9; D gene: -; clone size: -; J gene: TRBJ1-6; CDR3 DNA: TGTGCCAGCAGCCACGAGGGCTCACCCCTCCACTTT; CDR3 protein: CASSHEGSPLHF
V gene: TRBV20-1; D gene: -; clone size: -; J gene: TRBJ2-7; CDR3 DNA: TGCAGTGCTAGGGACTACGAGCAGTACTTC; CDR3 protein: CSARDYEQYF
V gene: TRBV7-2; D gene: -; clone size: -; J gene: TRBJ2-7; CDR3 DNA: TGTGCCAGCAGCTCTTGGGGGGCGCTATCCTACGAGCAGTACTTC; CDR3 protein: CASSSWGALSYEQYF
V gene: TRBV6-6; D gene: -; clone size: -; J gene: TRBJ2-6; CDR3 DNA: TGTGCCAGCAGTTACAGCTCTGGGGCCAACGTCCTGACTTTC; CDR3 protein: CASSYSSGANVLTF
V gene: TRBV11-3; D gene: TRBD1; clone size: -; J gene: TRBJ2-4; CDR3 DNA: TGTGCCAGCAGCTCAGAGACAGGGACCAAAAACATTCAGTACTTC; CDR3 protein: CASSSETGTKNIQYF
V gene: TRBV6-5; D gene: TRBD2; clone size: once; J gene: TRBJ2-7; CDR3 DNA: TGTGCCAGCGGACTAGCGGGAGGCGAGCAGTACTTC; CDR3 protein: CASGLAGGEQYF
V gene: TRBV5-1; D gene: -; clone size: -; J gene: TRBJ2-7; CDR3 DNA: TGCGCCAGCAGCCCCGAGGGGGCCTACGAGCAGTACTTC; CDR3 protein: CASSPEGAYEQYF
V gene: TRBV7-6; D gene: TRBD2; clone size: once; J gene: TRBJ2-7; CDR3 DNA: TGTGCCAGCAGCCCAACACCTAGCGGGAGTTCCGAGCAGTACTTC; CDR3 protein: CASSPTPSGSSEQYF
V gene: TRBV5-1; D gene: TRBD2; clone size: -; J gene: TRBJ2-2; CDR3 DNA: TGCGCCAGCAGCTTGGAAGGTAGCGGGAGGGCCGGGGAGCTGTTTTTT; CDR3 protein: CASSLEGSGRAGELFF
V gene: TRBV11-3; D gene: TRBD2; clone size: -; J gene: TRBJ2-2; CDR3 DNA: TGTGCCAGCAGCTCGAAACTAGCGGGTACCGGGGAGCTGTTTTTT; CDR3 protein: CASSSKLAGTGELFF
V gene: TRBV28; D gene: -; clone size: -; J gene: TRBJ2-4; CDR3 DNA: TGTGCCAGCCTCAATGGACTCCTTAACATTCAGTACTTC; CDR3 protein: CASLNGLLNIQYF
V gene: TRBV7-9; D gene: TRBD1; clone size: -; J gene: TRBJ2-5; CDR3 DNA: TGTGCCAGCAGCCCGACAGGGGACCAAGAGACCCAGTACTTC; CDR3 protein: CASSPTGDQETQYF
V gene: TRBV30; D gene: -; clone size: once; J gene: TRBJ2-7; CDR3 DNA: TGTGCCTGGAAGCCGAGACATACTCTCTACGAGCAGTACTTC; CDR3 protein: CAWKPRHTLYEQYF
V gene: TRBV19; D gene: TRBD1; clone size: -; J gene: TRBJ2-5; CDR3 DNA: TGTGCCAGTAGTACAAGACAGGGCGGTAAAGAGACCCAGTACTTC; CDR3 protein: CASSTRQGGKETQYF
V gene: TRBV6-5; D gene: -; clone size: once; J gene: TRBJ2-5; CDR3 DNA: TGTGCCAGCAGTTACTCGAGTGGGGGGGGCAGAGAGACCCAGTACTTC; CDR3 protein: CASSYSSGGGRETQYF
V gene: TRBV6-6; D gene: TRBD1; clone size: -; J gene: TRBJ1-2; CDR3 DNA: TGTGCCAGCAAGGGCAGGGGGAGGTATGGCTACACCTTC; CDR3 protein: CASKGRGRYGYTF
V gene: TRBV11-2; D gene: TRBD1; clone size: once; J gene: TRBJ2-1; CDR3 DNA: TGTGCCAGCAGTCAGGGGGCGGAATACAATGAGCAGTTCTTC; CDR3 protein: CASSQGAEYNEQFF
V gene: TRBV9; D gene: -; clone size: -; J gene: TRBJ1-2; CDR3 DNA: TGTGCCAGCAGCGTAGCGGCAGGGCAGGGCTATGGCTACACCTTC; CDR3 protein: CASSVAAGQGYGYTF
V gene: TRBV5-1; D gene: TRBD1; clone size: -; J gene: TRBJ2-7; CDR3 DNA: TGCGCCAGCAGCTTGGACGGACAGGTGGAGGAGCAGTACTTC; CDR3 protein: CASSLDGQVEEQYF
V gene: TRBV30; D gene: TRBD1; clone size: -; J gene: TRBJ1-5; CDR3 DNA: TGTGCCTGGAGGGGGGGACAGGCGGTATACCAGCCCCAGCATTTT; CDR3 protein: CAWRGGQAVYQPQHF